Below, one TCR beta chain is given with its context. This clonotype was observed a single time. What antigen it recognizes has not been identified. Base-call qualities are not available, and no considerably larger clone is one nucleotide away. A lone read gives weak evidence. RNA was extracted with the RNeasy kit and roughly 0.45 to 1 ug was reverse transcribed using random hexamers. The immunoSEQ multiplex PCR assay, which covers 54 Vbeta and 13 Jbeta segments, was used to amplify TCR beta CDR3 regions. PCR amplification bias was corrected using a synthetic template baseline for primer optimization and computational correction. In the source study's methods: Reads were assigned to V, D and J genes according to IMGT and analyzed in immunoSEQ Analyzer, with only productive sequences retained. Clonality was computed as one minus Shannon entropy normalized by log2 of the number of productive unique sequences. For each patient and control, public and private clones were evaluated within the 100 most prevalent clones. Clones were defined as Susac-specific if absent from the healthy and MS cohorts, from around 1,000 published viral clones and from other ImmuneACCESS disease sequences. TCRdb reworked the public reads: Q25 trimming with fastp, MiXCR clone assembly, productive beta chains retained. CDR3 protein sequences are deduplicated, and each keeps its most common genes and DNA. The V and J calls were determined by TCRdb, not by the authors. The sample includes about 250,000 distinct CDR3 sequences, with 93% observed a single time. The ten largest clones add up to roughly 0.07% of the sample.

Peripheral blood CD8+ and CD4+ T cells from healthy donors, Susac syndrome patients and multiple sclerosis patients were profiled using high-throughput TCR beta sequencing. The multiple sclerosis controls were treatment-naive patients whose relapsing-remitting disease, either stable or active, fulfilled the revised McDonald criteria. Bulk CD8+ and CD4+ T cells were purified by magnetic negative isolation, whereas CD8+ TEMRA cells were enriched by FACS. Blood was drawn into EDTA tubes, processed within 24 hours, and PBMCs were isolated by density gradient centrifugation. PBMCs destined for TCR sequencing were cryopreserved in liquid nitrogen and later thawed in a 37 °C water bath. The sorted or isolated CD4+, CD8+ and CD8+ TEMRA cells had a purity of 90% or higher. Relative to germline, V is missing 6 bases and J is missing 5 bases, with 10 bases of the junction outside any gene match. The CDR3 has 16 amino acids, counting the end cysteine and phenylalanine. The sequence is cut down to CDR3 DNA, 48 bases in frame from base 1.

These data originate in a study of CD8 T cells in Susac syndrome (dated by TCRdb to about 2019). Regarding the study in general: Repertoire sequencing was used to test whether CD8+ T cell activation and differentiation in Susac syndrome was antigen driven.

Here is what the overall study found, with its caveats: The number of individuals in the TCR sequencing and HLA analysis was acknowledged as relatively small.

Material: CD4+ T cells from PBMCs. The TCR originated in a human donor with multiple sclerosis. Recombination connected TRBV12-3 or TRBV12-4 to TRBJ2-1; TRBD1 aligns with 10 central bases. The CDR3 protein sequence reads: CASRRTHGTGDNEQFF. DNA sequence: TGTGCCAGCAGGCGCACCCACGGGACAGGGGACAATGAGCAGTTCTTC.